The 32 T cell receptor beta chains below all came from one sample that was sequenced in a study of molecular identifiers for immune sequencing clone quantification. TCRdb reprocessed the PCR reads with MiXCR, giving one entry per CDR3 protein. The sample has approximately 630,000 distinct CDR3 sequences, 25% seen once. Sequenced: naive CD8+ T cells from blood, with Jurkat cell RNA spiked in. Subset defined: FACS-sorted CD8+CD4-CCR7+CD45RA+ naive T cells. These receptors were collected from a human donor in good health. Some libraries in this study had Jurkat cell RNA spiked in.

This clonotype was counted a few times. J is TRBJ2-7 and V is TRBV28; D ambiguous. V lost 7 bases, J lost 3 bases, and 16 bases lay in between. CDR1 MDHEN and CDR2 SYDVKM come from the germline V gene. The CDR3 length is 14 residues. This CDR3 is CASNWGINGYEQYF. The CDR3 DNA follows: TGTGCCAGCAACTGGGGTATTAACGGCTACGAGCAGTACTTC.

With regard to this clonotype: This may stem from a read error, because a much larger clone lies one nucleotide away. Likely a read error: the CDR3 ends without its conserved phenylalanine or tryptophan. This chain links TRBV20-1 with TRBJ2-3; tentative D call: TRBD2 (5 bases). V was shortened by 3 bases and J by 6 bases, with 16 bases between the two germline ends. In germline, CDR1 is DFQATT, CDR2 SNEGSKA (reference sequence). The CDR3 is made up of 14 amino acids. In DNA form, the CDR3 reads TGCAGTGCTAGTCCGGGAAGAGGGTCCGATACGCAGTATTCT. It codes for CSASPGRGSDTQYS.

This chain joins TRBV9 and TRBJ1-6, with no clear D. Trimming removed 4 bases from V and 3 bases from J, with 14 bases in between. CDR3 length: 16 amino acids. CDR1 SGDLS and CDR2 YYNGEE come from the germline V gene. Here the CDR3 DNA reads TGTGCCAGCAGCTCGTCGTACAGTAACTATAATTCACCCCTCCACTTT. Its translation is CASSSSYSNYNSPLHF.

CDR3 nucleotides: TGCGCCAGCAGCCAAGTGCAGTGTTTGCCCTACGAGCAGTACTTC. This translates into CASSQVQCLPYEQYF. This sequence joins TRBV4-1 and TRBJ2-7; D is uncertain. CDR3 size: 15 residues. Germline CDR1 reads MGHRA; CDR2 reads YSYEKL. V dropped 1 base and J dropped 2 bases, with 12 bases sitting between them.

This clonotype was detected only a few times. The rearrangement links TRBV5-1 to TRBJ2-5; TRBD1 agrees at 7 bases. Per the germline V gene, CDR1 is SGHRS and CDR2 is YFSETQ. The CDR3 runs to 16 residues. Losses at the gene ends were 4 bases for V and 1 base for J; bases not matched to a gene: 10. The DNA for the CDR3 is TGCGCCAGCAGCCAGGGGGACAAGGGTCTCCAAGAGACCCAGTACTTC. Translated: CASSQGDKGLQETQYF.

This clonotype occurred a few times. The chain uses TRBV2 and TRBJ2-2, with D perhaps TRBD1 or TRBD2 (7 bases each). In germline, CDR1 is SNHLY, CDR2 FYNNEI. This CDR3 comprises 16 residues. V lost 4 bases and J lost 4, with 16 bases in between. DNA for the CDR3: TGTGCCAGCAGTGGGGAGGGGGCGCATAGCACCGGGGAGCTGTTTTTT. It translates to CASSGEGAHSTGELFF.

The J gene is TRBJ1-3, the V gene TRBV5-6, with 8 positions matching TRBD1. This CDR3 has 15 residues. With 0 bases clipped from V and 4 bases from J, the junction kept 3 bases outside the gene matches. Germline V gene sequence: CDR1 SGHDT, CDR2 YYEEEE. CDR3 loop: CASSLETGDGNTIYF. The CDR3 bases are TGTGCCAGCAGCTTGGAGACAGGGGACGGAAACACCATATATTTT.

To note about this clonotype: One end of the junction varies from germline; a read error may be responsible. This sequence joins TRBV6-2 or TRBV6-3 and TRBJ1-5, with TRBD1 matching over 8 bases. Looked up from germline, CDR1 is MNHEY and CDR2 is SVGEGT. This CDR3 contains 19 residues. For the CDR3, the DNA is TGTGCCAGCACTTATACCACCGGACAGGGTATAGAACTCAATCAGCCCCGGCATTTT. Residues: CASTYTTGQGIELNQPRHF.

As to this clonotype: This may be a read error: a much more frequent sequence differs by one nucleotide. V gene TRBV7-9 combines with J gene TRBJ2-3; D remains unclear. Germline loops: CDR1 SEHNR, CDR2 FQNEAQ (reference sequence). This CDR3 contains 15 residues. For the CDR3, the DNA is TGTGCCAGCAGCCCTGCCAGGCTTAACACAGATACGCTGTATTTT. Residues: CASSPARLNTDTLYF.

V is TRBV7-6 and J is TRBJ1-1; D perhaps matches TRBD1 (5 bases). Deletions cut 6 bases from V and 2 bases from J, with 16 bases between. The CDR3 contains 15 residues. Per the germline V gene, CDR1 is SGHVS and CDR2 is FNYEAQ. The DNA of the CDR3 is TGTGCCAGCAGACCAGCTGGGGCAAGCAACACTGAAGCTTTCTTT. It specifies CASRPAGASNTEAFF.

This clonotype was picked up a small number of times. The DNA for the CDR3 is TGTGCCAGCAGCCAACCGGGACAAGTTGTAGATACGCAGTATTTT. It specifies CASSQPGQVVDTQYF. The chain recombines TRBV3-1 with TRBJ2-3; perhaps TRBD1 as D (6 bases). There are 15 residues in the CDR3. In germline, CDR1 is LGHDT, CDR2 YNNKEL (reference sequence). V lost 2 bases and J lost 5, with 14 bases in between.

This clonotype was found a few times. The chain has TRBV27 and TRBJ2-7; TRBD1 matches at 7 bases. V trimming: 8 bases; J trimming: 2 bases; junction bases outside the gene matches: 3. From germline, CDR1 is MNHEY and CDR2 SMNVEV (reference sequence). The CDR3 contains 12 residues. CDR3: CASATGTYEQYF. CDR3 DNA: TGTGCCAGCGCGACAGGGACCTACGAGCAGTACTTC.

Many counts were recorded for this clonotype. The chain carries TRBV25-1 and TRBJ2-7; 9 bases agree with TRBD1. The CDR3 is made up of 16 amino acids. V was pared by 3 bases and J by 4 bases, with 10 bases of the junction left unmatched. Germline V CDR1 and CDR2: MGHDK, SYGVNS. The CDR3 DNA follows: TGTGCCAGCAGTGAGCTATTGGGGACAGGGCATTACGAGCAGTACTTC. Its translation: CASSELLGTGHYEQYF.

This clonotype came up many times. This chain uses TRBV10-3 with TRBJ2-3; D gene unclear. Germline V gene sequence: CDR1 ENHRY, CDR2 SYGVKD. Trimming took 6 bases from V and 4 from J, leaving 11 bases between them. There are 13 residues in the CDR3. This CDR3 reads CAISGPEADTQYF. The CDR3 nucleotides are TGTGCCATCAGCGGACCAGAGGCAGATACGCAGTATTTT.

The rearrangement joins TRBV7-6 to TRBJ1-4; D remains unclear. Germline lookup yields CDR1 SGHVS and CDR2 FNYEAQ. Trimming cost V 2 bases and J 4 bases, with 20 bases left between them. There are 18 residues in the CDR3. The CDR3 coding sequence is TGTGCCAGCAGCTTATCCGGGGAAACGACTAGTATTAATGAAAAACTGTTTTTT. This codes for CASSLSGETTSINEKLFF.

Ten or more counts support this clonotype. CDR3 region: CASSHPHRTGYRDTQYF. In DNA form, the CDR3 reads TGTGCCAGCAGCCACCCCCATAGGACAGGGTACAGAGATACGCAGTATTTT. The chain employs TRBV7-9 and TRBJ2-3; 8 bases align to TRBD1. The ends lost 5 bases at V and 5 bases at J; junction bases unmatched: 15. The CDR3 runs to 17 residues. Germline V gene data show CDR1 as SEHNR and CDR2 as FQNEAQ (reference sequence).

This clonotype has just a few counts. This chain connects TRBV19 to TRBJ2-3; 7 bases agree with TRBD2. Germline assignment: CDR1 LNHDA and CDR2 SQIVND (reference sequence). The V gene end was trimmed by 2 bases and the J gene end by 0 bases; junction bases not matched to a gene: 2. The CDR3 has 15 amino acids. Here the CDR3 reads CASSISGISTDTQYF. Here the CDR3 DNA reads TGTGCCAGTAGTATAAGCGGGATAAGCACAGATACGCAGTATTTT.

Many counts were recorded for this clonotype. The rearrangement uses TRBV4-3 and TRBJ2-1; D is unclear. V was cut by 4 bases and J by 0 bases, with 13 bases left in between. CDR1 LGHNA and CDR2 YSLEER come from the germline V gene. This CDR3 has 16 amino acids. The CDR3 spells CASSLVLEISYNEQFF. The CDR3 nucleotides read TGCGCCAGCAGCCTCGTTTTAGAAATCTCCTACAATGAGCAGTTCTTC.

The V and J genes are TRBV19 and TRBJ2-2; tentative D call: TRBD1 (5 bases). The germline V gene encodes CDR1 LNHDA and CDR2 SQIVND (reference sequence). With 7 bases removed from V and 0 bases from J, the gap between germline ends came to 18 bases. The CDR3 covers 17 residues. CDR3: CASKQIGVGPNTGELFF. CDR3 coding DNA: TGTGCCAGTAAACAAATAGGGGTTGGACCGAACACCGGGGAGCTGTTTTTT. The full variable domain, in which reference TRBV19 and TRBJ2-2 provide the parts outside the CDR3, is DGGITQSPKYLFRKEGQNVTLSCEQNLNHDAMYWYRQDPGQGLRLIYYSQIVNDFQKGDIAEGYSVSREKKESFPLTVTSAQKNPTAFYLCASKQIGVGPNTGELFFGEGSRLTVL.

The chain employs TRBV5-6 and TRBJ2-3, with a weak D call TRBD2 (6 bases). The germline gives CDR1 SGHDT, CDR2 YYEEEE. Trimming removed 4 bases at V and 2 bases at J, with 14 bases between. There are 15 residues in the CDR3. The CDR3 protein is CASSTTGRYTDTQYF. For the CDR3, the DNA is TGTGCCAGCAGCACAACCGGGAGATACACAGATACGCAGTATTTT. The full variable domain, its missing parts supplied by reference TRBV5-6 and TRBJ2-3, is DAGVTQSPTHLIKTRGQQVTLRCSPKSGHDTVSWYQQALGQGPQFIFQYYEEEERQRGNFPDRFSGHQFPNYSSELNVNALLLGDSALYLCASSTTGRYTDTQYFGPGTRLTVL.

The chain links TRBV11-2 to TRBJ2-7, with D perhaps TRBD1 or TRBD2 (5 bases each). Germline V lookup: CDR1 SGHAT, CDR2 FQNNGV. CDR3 length: 15 residues. V gave up 4 bases and J gave up 3 bases, with 16 bases separating them. Written as DNA, the CDR3 is TGTGCCAGCAGCTGGTCCCGGGGCGGATACTACGAGCAGTACTTC. Translated, it gives CASSWSRGGYYEQYF.

This clonotype was counted ten times or more. The chain couples TRBV12-5 to TRBJ2-5; D remains unclear. Germline CDR1 reads LGHNT; CDR2 reads FRNRAP. This CDR3 contains 11 residues. V was shortened by 5 bases and J by 4 bases, with 5 bases between the two germline ends. The CDR3 DNA sequence: TGTGCTAGTGGTCTAGGAGAGACCCAGTACTTC. Protein product: CASGLGETQYF.

This clonotype has ten or more counts. The rearrangement joins TRBV27 to TRBJ2-7; D is unclear. The CDR3 is made up of 15 amino acids. Germline V gives CDR1 MNHEY, CDR2 SMNVEV (reference sequence). V lost 2 bases to trimming and J lost 2 bases, with 13 bases between them. The CDR3 sequence is CASSLNPASAYEQYF. CDR3 coding DNA: TGTGCCAGCAGTTTAAACCCGGCGTCAGCCTACGAGCAGTACTTC.

With respect to this clonotype: Possible read error: a much larger clone is one base away. The chain combines TRBV6-5 with TRBJ2-7; D remains ambiguous. Per the germline V gene, CDR1 is MNHEY and CDR2 is SVGAGI. This CDR3 has 14 amino acids. CDR3 DNA sequence: TGTGCCGGCAGTTACTCTTTTGGAGCCTACGAGCAGTACTTC. Its protein product is CAGSYSFGAYEQYF.

This chain links TRBV6-5 with TRBJ2-7; TRBD1 matches 8 bases. The trim removed 0 bases at V and 6 bases at J, leaving 7 bases unmatched. The CDR3 totals 15 residues. Per the germline V gene, CDR1 is MNHEY and CDR2 is SVGAGI. This CDR3 reads CASSYSGRGLSEQYF. The CDR3 bases are TGTGCCAGCAGTTACTCCGGCAGGGGGCTCAGCGAGCAGTACTTC.

This clonotype was counted between two and nine times. The J gene is TRBJ2-5, the V gene TRBV5-8; D is perhaps TRBD1 (6 bases). Between the trimmed V and J ends, which lost 0 bases and 4 bases, there was a span of 13 bases. CDR1 and CDR2 (germline): SGHTS, YDEGEE. CDR3 length: 15 residues. As DNA, the CDR3 is TGTGCCAGCAGCTTGGAAGTTTGGGGGCCAGAGACCCAGTACTTC. It encodes CASSLEVWGPETQYF.

This clonotype was seen more than once but under ten times. The chain combines TRBV7-9 with TRBJ2-7; D may be TRBD2 (5 bases). CDR1 and CDR2 (germline): SEHNR, FQNEAQ (reference sequence). CDR3 size: 17 residues. V was cut by 0 bases and J by 0 bases, with 15 bases left in between. The CDR3 DNA is TGTGCCAGCAGCTTAGCGGGCGTCGAGGGTGTCTCCTACGAGCAGTACTTC. Encoded protein: CASSLAGVEGVSYEQYF.

Worth noting for this clonotype: This is likely a read error, given that the CDR3 carries no conserved phenylalanine or tryptophan at its end. The chain carries TRBV6-2 or TRBV6-3 and TRBJ2-3; 8 bases match TRBD1. The CDR3 covers 16 residues. From germline, CDR1 is MNHEY and CDR2 SVGEGT. J gave up 6 bases and V 2 bases, and 10 bases lay outside the gene matches. DNA of the CDR3: TGTGCCAGCAGTTACACCACGACAGGGGTGGTGGATACGCAGTATTCT. It yields the protein CASSYTTTGVVDTQYS.

In DNA form, the CDR3 reads TGTGCCAGCAGCTTAGGAAGGGGGACGCTTGCCTACGAGCAGTACTTC. It is translated as CASSLGRGTLAYEQYF. The V call is TRBV7-9, the J call TRBJ2-7; possible D gene TRBD1, 6 bases. V gave up 1 base and J gave up 2 bases, with 15 bases separating them. CDR1 is SEHNR and CDR2 is FQNEAQ in the germline V gene (reference sequence). CDR3 length equals 16 residues.

On this clonotype: A read error may explain this, as a much larger clone is one base away. The conserved final phenylalanine or tryptophan is absent from the CDR3, which likely points to a read error. This rearrangement joins TRBV14 to TRBJ2-3; TRBD1 matches 8 bases. The CDR3 consists of 15 residues. Per germline, CDR1 SGHDN and CDR2 FVKESK. V was pared by 3 bases and J by 3 bases, with 5 bases of the junction left unmatched. The CDR3 loop reads CASSQNRGRTDTQYY. CDR3 nucleotide sequence: TGTGCCAGCAGCCAGAACAGGGGGAGAACAGATACGCAGTATTAT.

This clonotype was seen repeatedly, ten times or more. Here the CDR3 reads CASSLVGGRVTREQYF. CDR3 sequence (DNA): TGTGCCAGCAGCTTGGTCGGCGGGAGGGTTACGCGCGAGCAGTACTTC. V is TRBV5-6 and J is TRBJ2-7, with TRBD2 matching 9 bases. The V gene's germline CDR1 is SGHDT and CDR2 YYEEEE. CDR3 size: 16 residues. Unmatched junction bases numbered 10, after V lost 0 bases and J lost 6 bases.

Remarks on this clonotype: Since a much larger clone is just one base distant, this may be a read error. V and J are TRBV2 and TRBJ2-1; tentative D call: TRBD1 (5 bases). The CDR3 has 14 residues. Germline V lookup: CDR1 SNHLY, CDR2 FYNNEI. Between the trimmed V and J ends, which lost 9 bases and 1 base, there was a span of 13 bases. In DNA form, the CDR3 reads TGTGCCAGTACAGGTCGCCCGTCCTACAATGAGCAGTTCTTC. Protein product: CASTGRPSYNEQFF.